A single T cell receptor beta chain is shown here with its context. Its antigen is undetermined. The V end was cut by 5 bases, the J end by 6 bases, with 14 bases between. Germline CDR1 is SGHTA and CDR2 is FQGNSA. The CDR3 is 14 amino acids. This sample is part of a study of T cell repertoires and HLA-DP antigens. The protocol was immunoSEQ multiplex PCR, while the TCRdb copy is restricted to in-frame clones and leaves out a portion. The sample includes some 110,000 clones, roughly 92% of them seen just once. V gene TRBV7-2 combines with J gene TRBJ2-1; perhaps TRBD2 as D (6 bases). The sequencing input was CD4+ T cells from PBMCs. This receptor was obtained from a young woman in good health and CMV-seronegative. The chain's CDR3 is CASSLVIGSNEQFF. In DNA form, the CDR3 reads TGTGCCAGCAGCCTGGTTATCGGGAGCAATGAGCAGTTCTTC.